Sequencing of this T cell receptor (beta chain) was carried out in a study of long-term antiretroviral therapy in people with HIV. Notes on the study in general: In the period from about 2004 to 2018, blood was collected, possibly under older ART regimens. Controls had broader CDR3 length ranges than HIV repertoires did. The study found that diversity rose after ART but stayed below transplant donor controls.

Concerning this clone itself: What it recognizes is unknown.

Ahead of DNA extraction, samples held about 1-10 million cryopreserved PBMC each. Run at survey level, the immunoSEQ assay was version v3.0. Some clones are missing from TCRdb's copy, which holds only in-frame ones; the method was immunoSEQ multiplex PCR. The data contain about 28,000 clones, 70% to 90% of them singletons. The V end was cut by 10 bases, the J end by 5 bases, with 20 bases between. The CDR3 covers 14 residues. The V gene's germline CDR1 is MNHEY and CDR2 SVGAGI. The TCR comes from a man aged 50 to 60 with HIV. V gene TRBV6-5 combines with J gene TRBJ1-1, with D maybe TRBD1 (5 bases). The starting material was unsorted PBMCs, obtained 3.2 years before starting antiretroviral therapy. The CDR3 DNA is TGTGCCACCGGGTTAGCGACAGCGATAACTGAAGCTTTCTTT. It encodes CATGLATAITEAFF.